This is a list of T cell receptor beta chains from one sample in a study of control samples from healthy donors and cancer patients. Assay: immunoSEQ multiplex PCR; the TCRdb copy retains only in-frame clones and omits some. The sample holds fewer than 200,000 clones, 88% seen once. What was sequenced was blood. The source is a woman younger than 45 in good health. Each CDR3 is given with its conserved first and last residue. A D gene is named only where the DNA matches it firmly. Expanded clones get a size class; other rows say once, few or many, or leave the size out.

J	D	size	V	CDR3	DNA
TRBJ1-6	TRBD1	-	TRBV7-2	CASGRDRTSPLHF	TGTGCCAGCGGTCGGGACAGGACGTCACCCCTCCACTTT
TRBJ2-5	-	few	TRBV29-1	CSVEEGGETQYF	TGCAGCGTTGAGGAAGGAGGGGAGACCCAGTACTTC
TRBJ2-3	-	-	TRBV5-1	CASSLEILSTDTQYF	TGCGCCAGCAGCTTGGAAATACTTAGCACAGATACGCAGTATTTT
TRBJ1-1	-	-	TRBV2	CASSVVNTEAFF	TGTGCCAGCAGTGTGGTGAACACTGAAGCTTTCTTT
TRBJ2-3	TRBD2	-	TRBV2	CASSVSSGTDTQYF	TGTGCCAGCAGTGTTTCTAGCGGGACAGATACGCAGTATTTT
TRBJ2-3	-	few	TRBV28	CASTFDGETDTQYF	TGTGCCAGCACCTTCGATGGTGAGACAGATACGCAGTATTTT
TRBJ2-2	-	-	TRBV3-1/TRBV3-2	CASRYGAAGELFF	TGTGCCAGCAGATACGGAGCGGCCGGGGAGCTGTTTTTT
TRBJ2-1	TRBD2	-	TRBV10-3	CAISPIVLAGGFSYNEQFF	TGTGCCATCAGCCCCATAGTCCTAGCGGGAGGTTTCTCCTACAATGAGCAGTTCTTC
TRBJ2-5	-	-	TRBV5-1	CASSSTGLETQYF	TGCGCCAGCAGCTCCACAGGGTTGGAGACCCAGTACTTC
TRBJ2-3	-	-	TRBV5-1	CASSLGRIDTQYF	TGCGCCAGCAGCTTGGGGAGGATAGATACGCAGTATTTT